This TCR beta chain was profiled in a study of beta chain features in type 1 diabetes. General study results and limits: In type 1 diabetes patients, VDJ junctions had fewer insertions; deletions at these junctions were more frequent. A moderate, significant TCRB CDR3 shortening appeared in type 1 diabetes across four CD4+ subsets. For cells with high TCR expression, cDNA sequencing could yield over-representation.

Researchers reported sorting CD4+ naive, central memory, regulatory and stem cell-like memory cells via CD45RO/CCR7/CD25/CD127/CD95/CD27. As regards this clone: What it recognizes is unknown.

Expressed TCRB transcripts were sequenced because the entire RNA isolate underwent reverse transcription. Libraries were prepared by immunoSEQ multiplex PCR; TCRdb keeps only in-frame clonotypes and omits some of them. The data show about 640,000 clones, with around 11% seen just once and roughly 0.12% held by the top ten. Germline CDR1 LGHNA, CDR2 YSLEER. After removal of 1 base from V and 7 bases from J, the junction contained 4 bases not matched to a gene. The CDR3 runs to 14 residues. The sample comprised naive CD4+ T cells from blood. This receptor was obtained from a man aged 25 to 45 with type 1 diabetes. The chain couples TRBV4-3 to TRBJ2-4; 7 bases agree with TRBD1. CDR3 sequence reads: CASSQGTGLNIQYF. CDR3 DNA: TGCGCCAGCAGCCAAGGGACAGGTCTTAACATTCAGTACTTC.